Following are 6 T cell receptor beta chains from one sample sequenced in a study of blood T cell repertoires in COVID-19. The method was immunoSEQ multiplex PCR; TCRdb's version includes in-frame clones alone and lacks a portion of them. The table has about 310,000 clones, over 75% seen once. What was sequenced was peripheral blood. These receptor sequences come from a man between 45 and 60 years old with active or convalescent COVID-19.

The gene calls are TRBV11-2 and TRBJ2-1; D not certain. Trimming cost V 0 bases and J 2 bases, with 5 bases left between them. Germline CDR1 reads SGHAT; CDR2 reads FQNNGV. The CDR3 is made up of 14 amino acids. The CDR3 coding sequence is TGTGCCAGCAGCTTAGAGTCTACCTACAATGAGCAGTTCTTC. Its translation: CASSLESTYNEQFF.

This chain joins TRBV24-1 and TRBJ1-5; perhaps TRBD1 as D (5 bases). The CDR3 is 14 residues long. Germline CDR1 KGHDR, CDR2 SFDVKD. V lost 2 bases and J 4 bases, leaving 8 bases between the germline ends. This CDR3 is CATSDSDSNQPQHF. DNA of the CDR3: TGTGCCACCAGTGATTCCGACAGTAATCAGCCCCAGCATTTT.

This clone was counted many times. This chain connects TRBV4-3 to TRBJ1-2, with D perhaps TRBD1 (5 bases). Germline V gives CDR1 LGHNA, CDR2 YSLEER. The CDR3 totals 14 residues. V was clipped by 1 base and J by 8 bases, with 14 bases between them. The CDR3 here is CASSQVVKGPGYTF. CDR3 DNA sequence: TGCGCCAGCAGCCAAGTCGTGAAGGGGCCCGGCTACACCTTC.

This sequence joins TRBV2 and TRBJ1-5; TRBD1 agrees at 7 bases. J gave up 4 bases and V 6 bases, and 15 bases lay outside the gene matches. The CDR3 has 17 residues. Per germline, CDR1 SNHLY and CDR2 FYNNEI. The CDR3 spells CASSRSTQGGVNQPQHF. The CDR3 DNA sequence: TGTGCCAGCAGCAGGTCCACCCAGGGGGGCGTAAATCAGCCCCAGCATTTT. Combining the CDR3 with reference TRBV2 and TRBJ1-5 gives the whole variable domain EPEVTQTPSHQVTQMGQEVILRCVPISNHLYFYWYRQILGQKVEFLVSFYNNEISEKSEIFDDQFSVERPDGSNFTLKIRSTKLEDSAMYFCASSRSTQGGVNQPQHFGDGTRLSIL.

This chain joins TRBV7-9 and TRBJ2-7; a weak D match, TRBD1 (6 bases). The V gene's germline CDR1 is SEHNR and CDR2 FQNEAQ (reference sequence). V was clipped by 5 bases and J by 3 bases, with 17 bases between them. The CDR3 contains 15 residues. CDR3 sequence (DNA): TGTGCCAGCAGCCAGAGACAGGAAAGTCGCTACGAGCAGTACTTC. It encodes CASSQRQESRYEQYF.

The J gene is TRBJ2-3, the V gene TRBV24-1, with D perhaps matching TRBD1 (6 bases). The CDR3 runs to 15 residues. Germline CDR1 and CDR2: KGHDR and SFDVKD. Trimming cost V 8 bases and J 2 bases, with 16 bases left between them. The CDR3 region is CATIQTGDPTDTQYF. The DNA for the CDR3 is TGTGCCACCATCCAGACAGGAGATCCCACAGATACGCAGTATTTT.